This note documents a single T cell receptor beta chain sequence. Its antigen specificity is not known. Per-base quality was not reported, and no clone a single base away is much larger than it. The CDR3 regions of human TCRbeta chains were analyzed by immunosequencing. Turning to the authors' computational methods: Repertoire TCRs were matched against a reference library of SARS-CoV-2-specific TCRs generated with the MIRA antigen-specificity platform. Breadth meant the fraction of unique TCRs that were SARS-CoV-2-associated, whereas depth meant the fraction of total T cells that were SARS-CoV-2-associated. Using the MIRA data, every spike-specific TCR was mapped to the spike region that the TCR reacted to and assigned to either a CD4 or a CD8 class. Log10-transformed breadth and depth values were compared by one-way ANOVA with Sidak's multiple comparisons tests. TCRdb limited this immuneACCESS table to in-frame rearrangements with V and J called. A share of clones is missing; checked studies link under half to unresolved V genes, and the rest is unexplained. V and J calls and clone size are given by that table; D and trimming were obtained from the DNA. Here the sample has tens of thousands of clones; approximately 90% occur a single time. 5% to 6% of the sample rests with the top ten.

The sample's time point label is to be understood as: baseline before first vaccination. Samples from vaccinated people were obtained from the UK trials COV001 and COV002, which included a single-blind randomized controlled phase 2/3 trial of AZD1222 (ChAdOx1 nCoV-19) in healthy adults. For TCRbeta chain sequencing, PBMC samples were collected from trial participants at day 0 and at day 28 after the second dose. V is clipped by 2 bases and J by 2 bases, and the sequence between their germline boundaries is 22 bases long. The CDR3 goes from the cysteine to the phenylalanine over 18 residues. Only the CDR3 DNA is retained, 54 bases long and in frame from the first base. CDR1 SGHNT and CDR2 YYREEE are derived from the germline V gene (reference sequence). The data derive from a study of T cell responses to AZD1222 COVID-19 vaccine (dated by TCRdb to the early 2020s). For the study in its entirety: AZD1222 recipients whose second dose came at about 4 weeks and those whose second dose came at about 12 weeks were combined into one group, since spike-specific TCR depth and breadth did not differ between the two schedules. TCR sequencing was performed for roughly 250 trial participants, of whom about 200 were given two doses of AZD1222 and some 26 were given two doses of MenACWY control vaccine. Trial participants were enrolled into age subgroups of 18-55, 56-69 and 70-plus years, which contained around 150, 28 and 57 TCR-sequenced participants, respectively. Findings and caveats that apply to the study as a whole: Reportedly, almost half of the unique spike-specific TCRs recognized epitopes lying outside the regions that are mutated in the B.1.351 and B.1.1.7 variants. No day 14 peak-response samples were available, so repertoires were characterized only after the peak T cell response. Conclusions about previously exposed vaccinees are limited because only a handful of AZD1222 recipients were SARS-CoV-2 seropositive at baseline. Spike-specific TCR breadth and depth rose significantly after two AZD1222 doses compared with day 0 and with MenACWY recipients. Most participants were white British and females outnumbered males, and the authors suggested that clonal diversity may have been underestimated. The 56-69-year group was small, and its depth increase did not reach significance, likely because of low power. The vaccine-associated CD4 TCRs covered the entire spike protein, and the dominant responses fell in regions 160-218 and 743-854.

The source of this sequence is an adult in good health. The chain uses TRBV5-4 and TRBJ1-1; D gene: possibly TRBD1, on 5 matching bases. The source was peripheral blood, collected on day 0 of AZD1222 vaccination. The DNA sequence is given as TGTGCCAGCAGCTTATTCCCCCCCAGGGAGGTAGTAAACACTGAAGCTTTCTTT. The translation is CASSLFPPREVVNTEAFF.